The following is a T cell receptor (beta chain) sequence with its context. Trimming cost V 5 bases and J 5 bases, with 9 bases left between them. The CDR3 has 13 residues. Germline V lookup: CDR1 SEHNR, CDR2 FQNEAQ (reference sequence). Assay used: immunoSEQ multiplex PCR; TCRdb lists only in-frame clones, some missing. Of some 330,000 clones in the sample, about nine tenths were seen once. This sample was included in a study of blood T cell repertoires in COVID-19. This chain links TRBV7-9 with TRBJ1-4; tentatively, D is TRBD1 (6 bases). The receptor's source is a man younger than 40 who had recovered from COVID-19. Sequencing was done on a sample of PBMCs or T cells enriched from blood (not recorded which). CDR3 bases: TGTGCCAGCAGCCCCAGGGGAAATGAAAAACTGTTTTTT. This gives the protein CASSPRGNEKLFF. The whole variable domain, remainder taken from reference TRBV7-9 and TRBJ1-4, is DTGVSQNPRHKITKRGQNVTFRCDPISEHNRLYWYRQTLGQGPEFLTYFQNEAQLEKSRLLSDRFSAERPKGSFSTLEIQRTEQGDSAMYLCASSPRGNEKLFFGSGTQLSVL.